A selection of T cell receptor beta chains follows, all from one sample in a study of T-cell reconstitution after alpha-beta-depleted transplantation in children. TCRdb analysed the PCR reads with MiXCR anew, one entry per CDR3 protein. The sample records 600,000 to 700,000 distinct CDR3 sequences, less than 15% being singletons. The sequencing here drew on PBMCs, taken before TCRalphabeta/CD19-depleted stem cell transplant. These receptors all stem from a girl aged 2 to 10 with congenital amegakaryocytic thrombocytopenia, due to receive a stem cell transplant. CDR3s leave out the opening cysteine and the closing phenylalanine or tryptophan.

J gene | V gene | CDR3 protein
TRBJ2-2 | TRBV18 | ASSTPSTGELF
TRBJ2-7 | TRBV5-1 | ASSLRQGLSGYEQY
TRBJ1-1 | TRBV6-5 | ASSYLLNTEAF
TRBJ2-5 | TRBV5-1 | ASSLGQVEGFETQY
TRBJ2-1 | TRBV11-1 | ASSLGLLALDQIDEQF
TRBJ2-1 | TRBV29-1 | SVGSGPTYNEQF
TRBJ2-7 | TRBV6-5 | ASSYLRKGKPLGVYEQY
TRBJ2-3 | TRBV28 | ASSALAGLRDTQY
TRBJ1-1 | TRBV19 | ASSMEGAAVDAF
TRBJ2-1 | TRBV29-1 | SVPAGTEQF
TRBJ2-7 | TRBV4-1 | ASSRPGQNYEQY
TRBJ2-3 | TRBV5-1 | ASSPPGPGASTDTQY
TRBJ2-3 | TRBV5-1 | ASKPVETADTQY
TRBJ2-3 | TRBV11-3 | ASSVAGAPDKQY
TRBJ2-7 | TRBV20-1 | SARAATFGGPYEQY
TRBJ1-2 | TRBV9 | ASSPIWEIGGYT
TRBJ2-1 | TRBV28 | ASSLAADKDEQF
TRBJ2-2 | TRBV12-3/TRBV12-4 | ASTPAGGNTGELF
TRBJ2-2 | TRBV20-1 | SARAQALVTGELF
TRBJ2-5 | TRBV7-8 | ASSLDYVVTQY
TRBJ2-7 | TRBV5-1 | ASSSGLAGGWYEQY
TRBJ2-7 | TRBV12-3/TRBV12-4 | ASTLGSYYEQY
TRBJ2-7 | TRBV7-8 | ASSESWTSQTYEQY
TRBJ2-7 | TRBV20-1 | SAGGGTSGSYEQY
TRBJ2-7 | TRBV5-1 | ASSLRGEGYEQY
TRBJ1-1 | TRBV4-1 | ASSLRRDTEAF
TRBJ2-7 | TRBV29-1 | SVEDKQGSNEQY
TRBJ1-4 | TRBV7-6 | ASSRSTTTNEKLF
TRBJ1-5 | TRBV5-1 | ASSLYFGSNQPQH
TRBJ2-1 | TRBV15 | ATSPGPGGNEQF
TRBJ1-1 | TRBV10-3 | AISGTGVGTEAF
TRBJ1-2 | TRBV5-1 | ASRRYGYT
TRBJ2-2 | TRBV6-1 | ASNQRGKATTGELF
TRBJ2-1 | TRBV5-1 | ASSLEASGTDEQF
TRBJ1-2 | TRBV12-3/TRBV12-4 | ASSYEPRQEDGYT
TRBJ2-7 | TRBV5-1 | ASSFSLGYEQY
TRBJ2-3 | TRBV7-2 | ASSRRGGMADTQY
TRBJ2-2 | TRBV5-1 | ASSFWREADTGELF
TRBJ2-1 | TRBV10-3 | AISDEGPWEF
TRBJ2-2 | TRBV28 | ASSRAGQGSGGELF
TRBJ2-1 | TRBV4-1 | ASSQVEKSEQF
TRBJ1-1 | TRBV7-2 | ASSNNDRGRPEAF
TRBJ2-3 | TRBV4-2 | ASSRETSGSTDTQY
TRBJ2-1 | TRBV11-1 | ASSQNSGTSGSYNEQF
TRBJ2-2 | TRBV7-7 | ASSLGTGSTGELF
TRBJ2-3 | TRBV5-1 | ASSHGPLSTDTQY
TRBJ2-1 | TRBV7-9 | ASSFGVAANNEQF
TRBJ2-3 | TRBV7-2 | ASSLDAASTDTQY
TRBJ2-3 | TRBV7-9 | ASSLWELADTQY
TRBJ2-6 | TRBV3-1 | ASSLHRVSAGANVLT
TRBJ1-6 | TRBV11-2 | ASSLGSVGSPLH
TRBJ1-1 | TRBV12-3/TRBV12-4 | ASSFPGQGTEAF
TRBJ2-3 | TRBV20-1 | SATDPGPRADTQY
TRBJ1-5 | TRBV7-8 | ASSLMGGLGNQPQH
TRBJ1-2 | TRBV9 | ASSGKTGTGNGYT
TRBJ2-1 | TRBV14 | ASSQVFARAEQF
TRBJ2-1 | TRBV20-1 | SARRGGTNNEQF
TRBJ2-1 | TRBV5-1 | ASAASRQGLEQF
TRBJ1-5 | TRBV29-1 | SVEIGQGGNQPQH